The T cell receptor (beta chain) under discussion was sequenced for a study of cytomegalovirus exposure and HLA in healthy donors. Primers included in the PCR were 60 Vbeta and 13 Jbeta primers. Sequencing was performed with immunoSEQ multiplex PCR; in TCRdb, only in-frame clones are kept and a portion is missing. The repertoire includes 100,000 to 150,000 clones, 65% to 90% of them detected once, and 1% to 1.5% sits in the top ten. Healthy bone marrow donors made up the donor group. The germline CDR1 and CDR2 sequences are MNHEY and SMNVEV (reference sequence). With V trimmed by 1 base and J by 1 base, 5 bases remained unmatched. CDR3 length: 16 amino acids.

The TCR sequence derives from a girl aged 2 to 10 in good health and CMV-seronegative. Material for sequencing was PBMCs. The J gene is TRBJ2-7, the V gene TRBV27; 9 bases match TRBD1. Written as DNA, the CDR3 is TGTGCCAGCAGTTTATTAGGGGACAGGGCATCCTACGAGCAGTACTTC. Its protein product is CASSLLGDRASYEQYF.